This T cell receptor beta chain was captured in a study of T cell responses to AZD1222 COVID-19 vaccine (dated by TCRdb to the early 2020s). For the wider study: AZD1222 recipients given second doses at about 4 weeks or at about 12 weeks were pooled, since spike-specific TCR depth and breadth were not found to differ between the two schedules. Trial participants were enrolled by age into 18-55, 56-69 and 70-plus year subgroups, with about 150, 27 and 61 TCR-sequenced participants respectively. A total of 233 trial participants underwent TCR sequencing, of whom about 200 received two doses of AZD1222 and 26 received two doses of the MenACWY control vaccine. Overall study outcomes, separate from this receptor: The whole spike protein was spanned by vaccine-associated CD4 TCRs, and dominant responses were seen in regions 160-218 and 743-854. Participants were mostly white British and included more females than males, and it was suggested by the authors that clonal diversity may have been underestimated. A significant rise in spike-specific TCR breadth and depth was observed after two AZD1222 doses relative to day 0 and relative to MenACWY recipients. No day 14 peak-response samples were available, so repertoires were characterized only after the peak T cell response. The 56-69-year group was small, and its depth increase did not reach significance, likely because of low power. Reportedly, almost half of the unique spike-specific TCRs recognized epitopes lying outside the regions that are mutated in the B.1.351 and B.1.1.7 variants. Conclusions about previously exposed vaccinees are limited because only six or seven AZD1222 recipients were SARS-CoV-2 seropositive at baseline.

The CDR3 regions of human TCRbeta chains were subjected to immunosequencing. The original pipeline was this. TCRs in the repertoires were matched against a reference library of SARS-CoV-2-specific TCRs that had been generated with the MIRA antigen-specificity platform. Breadth was defined as the fraction of unique TCRs that were SARS-CoV-2-associated. Depth was defined as the fraction of total T cells that were SARS-CoV-2-associated. Using the MIRA data, every spike-specific TCR was mapped to the spike region that the TCR reacted to and assigned to either a CD4 or a CD8 class. Log10-transformed breadth and depth values were compared by one-way ANOVA with Sidak's multiple comparisons tests. This is the immuneACCESS table as TCRdb keeps it, with only in-frame sequences that have V and J called. A part of the clones is gone; compared with another copy, unresolved V genes explain less than half, and the rest is unexplained. D and trimming come from the DNA, and the V and J calls and clone size come from that table. The sample table lists 120,000 or so clones, 89% of them with a count of one. The top ten hold about 1.6% of the sample.

The label giving this sample's time point can be read as: baseline before first vaccination. Samples from vaccinated people were obtained from the UK trials COV001 and COV002, which included a single-blind randomized controlled phase 2/3 trial of AZD1222 (ChAdOx1 nCoV-19) in healthy adults. Trial participant PBMC samples were collected at day 0 and day 28 after the second dose for TCRbeta chain sequencing. About this clone: Its antigen is unknown. No much larger clone is present one base from it, and per-base qualities are unavailable.

The V and J ends are trimmed by 1 base and 4 bases, leaving 8 bases between them. For CDR1 and CDR2, the germline V gene lists SGHNT and YENEEA. The CDR3 runs 13 amino acids, cysteine and phenylalanine included. Only the CDR3 portion is preserved as DNA: 39 bases, with reading frame beginning at the first base. The chain employs TRBV11-3 and TRBJ2-7; 5 matching bases give a weak D call of TRBD2. This clonotype was obtained from an adult in good health. The source was peripheral blood, collected on day 0 of AZD1222 vaccination. The CDR3 protein: CASSLVPGYEQYF. The nucleotide sequence reads TGTGCCAGCAGCTTAGTACCGGGGTACGAGCAGTACTTC. The CDR3 plus the reference TRBV11-3 and TRBJ2-7 genes for the other parts give the full variable domain: EAGVVQSPRYKIIEKKQPVAFWCNPISGHNTLYWYLQNLGQGPELLIRYENEEAVDDSQLPKDRFSAERLKGVDSTLKIQPAELGDSAVYLCASSLVPGYEQYFGPGTRLTVT.